These 29 T cell receptor beta chains came from one sample sequenced in a study of shared clonotypes between healthy human individuals. The assay was immunoSEQ multiplex PCR, and TCRdb's table has in-frame clones only and misses some. This table holds 1.4 million or so clones, around 98.5% found once. Input material: naive CD4+ T cells sorted from blood. As to subset: CD45RA+ positively selected. Source of these receptors: a young man in good health.

V gene TRBV28 combines with J gene TRBJ2-7, with 8 bases fitting TRBD2. The CDR3 is 18 amino acids. V shed 2 bases, J shed 3 bases, and the junction held 15 bases outside the gene matches. Germline CDR1 reads MDHEN; CDR2 reads SYDVKM. The CDR3 DNA sequence: TGTGCCAGCAGTTTACCGATAAAACTAGCGGCAACACGCTACGAGCAGTACTTC. Translating gives CASSLPIKLAATRYEQYF.

The chain has TRBV25-1 and TRBJ2-5; tentative D call: TRBD2 (6 bases). Trimming shortened V by 6 bases and J by 7 bases, and 15 bases separated the two germline ends. This CDR3 contains 13 residues. In germline, CDR1 is MGHDK, CDR2 SYGVNS. The CDR3 is CASRTGLSGTQYF. DNA of the CDR3: TGTGCCAGCAGGACGGGACTCAGCGGGACCCAGTACTTC. The whole variable domain, remainder taken from reference TRBV25-1 and TRBJ2-5, is EADIYQTPRYLVIGTGKKITLECSQTMGHDKMYWYQQDPGMELHLIHYSYGVNSTEKGDLSSESTVSRIRTEHFPLTLESARPSHTSQYLCASRTGLSGTQYFGPGTRLLVL.

This chain joins TRBV29-1 and TRBJ1-1; D gene uncertain. The V end was cut by 5 bases, the J end by 5 bases, with 12 bases between. The germline CDR1 and CDR2 sequences are SQVTM and ANQGSEA. This CDR3 is built from 12 residues. The CDR3 DNA is TGCAGCGTTAGCCGGGGAGGGACTGAAGCTTTCTTT. This translates into CSVSRGGTEAFF.

V gene TRBV28 combines with J gene TRBJ1-1; a possible D gene is TRBD1 (5 bases). Trimming left V 8 bases short and J 0 bases short, with 10 bases between. Germline assignment: CDR1 MDHEN and CDR2 SYDVKM. This CDR3 comprises 13 residues. The CDR3 loop reads CASGDGLNTEAFF. CDR3 bases: TGTGCCAGCGGGGACGGACTGAACACTGAAGCTTTCTTT.

This clone was observed once. V usage is TRBV20-1 and J usage is TRBJ2-7; no firm D call. The V and J ends lost 8 bases and 0 bases respectively, with 5 bases between them. The CDR3 has 10 residues. Germline loops: CDR1 DFQATT, CDR2 SNEGSKA (reference sequence). CDR3 sequence (DNA): TGCAGTCCCCTCTCCTACGAGCAGTACTTC. As protein: CSPLSYEQYF.

The gene calls are TRBV5-1 and TRBJ2-7, with 10 bases fitting TRBD1. Germline V gene lookup returns CDR1 SGHRS and CDR2 YFSETQ. Trimming removed 4 bases from V and 6 bases from J; junction bases left unmatched: 7. The CDR3 extends over 14 amino acids. The DNA for the CDR3 is TGCGCCAGCAGCAGGGGACAGGGGTTGGTCGAGCAGTACTTC. As protein: CASSRGQGLVEQYF.

J is TRBJ1-3 and V is TRBV7-9, with D unclear. Trimming pared 1 base from V and 0 bases from J, leaving 10 bases between. The CDR3 length is 16 residues. The germline V gene encodes CDR1 SEHNR and CDR2 FQNEAQ (reference sequence). Here the CDR3 reads CASSLVPTNSGNTIYF. CDR3 DNA sequence: TGTGCCAGCAGCTTAGTCCCCACGAACTCTGGAAACACCATATATTTT. Full variable domain (remainder filled in from reference TRBV7-9 and TRBJ1-3): DTGVSQNPRHKITKRGQNVTFRCDPISEHNRLYWYRQTLGQGPEFLTYFQNEAQLEKSRLLSDRFSAERPKGSFSTLEIQRTEQGDSAMYLCASSLVPTNSGNTIYFGEGSWLTVV.

The rearrangement joins TRBV5-1 to TRBJ2-7; 12 bases line up with TRBD2. The CDR3 totals 16 residues. V was pared by 4 bases and J by 2 bases, with 7 bases of the junction left unmatched. Germline V gene lookup returns CDR1 SGHRS and CDR2 YFSETQ. CDR3 sequence: CASSGATSGRTYEQYF. CDR3 DNA: TGCGCCAGCAGCGGGGCGACTAGCGGGAGAACCTACGAGCAGTACTTC.

V gene TRBV12-1 combines with J gene TRBJ2-3; the D call in the table, TRBD2, was not verified against the DNA. TRBV12-1 is given as a pseudogene. This CDR3 region has 17 residues. CDR3 loop: CASSLKSVGGKADTQYF. CDR3 coding DNA: TGTGCCAGCAGCCTCAAGTCGGTGGGCGGGAAAGCAGATACGCAGTATTTT.

As to this clone: The sample has other DNA sequences that encode this CDR3 too. The chain uses TRBV18 and TRBJ2-4; TRBD2 is a possible D gene (6 bases). This CDR3 spans 16 amino acids. V was shortened by 0 bases and J by 0 bases, with 9 bases between the two germline ends. Germline lookup yields CDR1 KGHSH and CDR2 LQKENI. CDR3 in DNA: TGTGCCAGCTCACCACCGGGGGGACTAGCCAAAAACATTCAGTACTTC. This translates into CASSPPGGLAKNIQYF.

Details on this clone: At one of its ends the junction is not consistent with the germline gene, which may arise from a read error. CDR3 protein: CASSFEAGEQFF. The CDR3 DNA follows: TGTGCTAGCAGCTTCGAGGCAGGCGAGCAGTTCTTC. The V call is TRBV7-7, the J call TRBJ2-1; D call uncertain. The CDR3 runs 12 residues. CDR1 and CDR2 (germline): SSHAT, FNYEAQ (reference sequence).

A single count supports this clone. The rearrangement links TRBV7-2 to TRBJ1-3; D remains ambiguous. Deletions cut 5 bases from V and 2 bases from J, with 10 bases between. Germline CDR1 reads SGHTA; CDR2 reads FQGNSA. The CDR3 sequence is 14 residues long. The CDR3 reads CASSPRETGNTIYF. In DNA form, the CDR3 reads TGTGCCAGCAGCCCCCGGGAAACTGGAAACACCATATATTTT.

CDR3 bases: TGTGCCGGGGGACAGGGGGTTGGTACGCAGTATTTT. Translating it yields CAGGQGVGTQYF. The gene calls are TRBV7-2 and TRBJ2-3; 11 nucleotides align to TRBD1. V was clipped by 11 bases and J by 8 bases; unmatched bases: 6. The CDR3 spans 12 residues. CDR1 and CDR2 from the germline V gene are SGHTA and FQGNSA.

V is TRBV28 and J is TRBJ2-1; D may correspond to TRBD1 or TRBD2 (5 bases each). Germline V gives CDR1 MDHEN, CDR2 SYDVKM. The CDR3 totals 12 residues. Between the trimmed V and J ends, which lost 6 bases and 7 bases, there was a span of 10 bases. The CDR3 sequence: CASSPGANEQFF. In DNA form, the CDR3 reads TGTGCCAGCAGCCCCGGGGCGAATGAGCAGTTCTTC.

V gene TRBV11-2 combines with J gene TRBJ2-7, with 11 nucleotides matching TRBD2. Germline CDR1 and CDR2: SGHAT and FQNNGV. The trim removed 6 bases at V and 0 bases at J, leaving 7 bases unmatched. This CDR3 spans 16 amino acids. Here the CDR3 reads CASSPTSGSPSYEQYF. CDR3 DNA sequence: TGTGCCAGCAGTCCAACTAGCGGGAGCCCCTCCTACGAGCAGTACTTC.

CDR3 loop: CASSSVAAGGYGYTF. As DNA, the CDR3 is TGTGCCAGCAGCTCGGTAGCGGCCGGGGGCTATGGCTACACCTTC. The chain is built from TRBV5-5 and TRBJ1-2; a possible D gene is TRBD1 (5 bases). Germline V gives CDR1 SGHKS, CDR2 YYEKEE (reference sequence). The CDR3 loop spans 15 amino acids. Trimming pared 3 bases from V and 4 bases from J, leaving 16 bases between.

The chain employs TRBV5-1 and TRBJ1-1, with no clear D. Germline CDR1 reads SGHRS; CDR2 reads YFSETQ. The CDR3 totals 15 residues. V was cut by 0 bases and J by 2 bases, with 11 bases left in between. Here the CDR3 DNA reads TGCGCCAGCAGCTTGGGGGCAGCCGGCAACACTGAAGCTTTCTTT. It specifies CASSLGAAGNTEAFF.

The rearrangement links TRBV19 to TRBJ2-2; 11 bases match TRBD2. From germline, CDR1 is LNHDA and CDR2 SQIVND (reference sequence). V lost 1 base and J lost 0; bases outside the gene matches: 4. The CDR3 has 18 amino acids. The chain's CDR3 is CASSIGGLAGANTGELFF. As DNA, the CDR3 is TGTGCCAGTAGTATAGGAGGACTAGCGGGCGCGAACACCGGGGAGCTGTTTTTT.

V is TRBV7-2 and J is TRBJ1-5, with D uncertain. The CDR3 loop spans 15 amino acids. CDR1 and CDR2 (germline): SGHTA, FQGNSA. Trimming removed 6 bases at V and 0 bases at J, with 12 bases between. The CDR3 DNA follows: TGTGCCAGCAGAGAACGGATGTATAGCAATCAGCCCCAGCATTTT. Amino acids: CASRERMYSNQPQHF. Full variable domain (rest looked up from reference TRBV7-2 and TRBJ1-5): GAGVSQSPSNKVTEKGKDVELRCDPISGHTALYWYRQSLGQGLEFLIYFQGNSAPDKSGLPSDRFSAERTGGSVSTLTIQRTQQEDSAVYLCASRERMYSNQPQHFGDGTRLSIL.

The chain employs TRBV7-2 and TRBJ2-1, with D hard to call. The CDR3 consists of 13 residues. CDR1 is SGHTA, CDR2 FQGNSA, per germline. Between the trimmed V and J ends, which lost 1 base and 6 bases, there was a span of 7 bases. The CDR3 DNA sequence: TGTGCCAGCAGCTTAGAACCTATCAATGAGCAGTTCTTC. This encodes CASSLEPINEQFF.

CDR3 loop: CASSIQGRDRGLEQYF. CDR3 nucleotide sequence: TGCGCCAGCAGCATACAGGGCCGGGACAGGGGGCTCGAGCAGTACTTC. The chain is built from TRBV5-1 and TRBJ2-7; 12 nucleotides line up with TRBD1. Germline V lookup: CDR1 SGHRS, CDR2 YFSETQ. The trim removed 4 bases at V and 6 bases at J, leaving 11 bases unmatched. This CDR3 contains 16 residues.

This chain uses TRBV5-1 with TRBJ1-5; no clear D gene. Trimming stripped 0 bases from V and 7 bases from J, with 11 bases between. Germline lookup yields CDR1 SGHRS and CDR2 YFSETQ. The CDR3 is 14 amino acids. CDR3 protein: CASSLDPSSQPQHF. In DNA, the CDR3 is TGCGCCAGCAGCTTGGATCCGAGTTCCCAGCCCCAGCATTTT. Looking up the rest from reference TRBV5-1 and TRBJ1-5 gives the full variable domain: KAGVTQTPRYLIKTRGQQVTLSCSPISGHRSVSWYQQTPGQGLQFLFEYFSETQRNKGNFPGRFSGRQFSNSRSEMNVSTLELGDSALYLCASSLDPSSQPQHFGDGTRLSIL.

The chain uses TRBV29-1 and TRBJ2-1, with D possibly matching TRBD2 (6 bases). From germline, CDR1 is SQVTM and CDR2 ANQGSEA. V lost 0 bases, J lost 4 bases, and 13 bases lay in between. The CDR3 covers 15 residues. CDR3 in amino acids: CSVEETGRGYNEQFF. CDR3 DNA sequence: TGCAGCGTTGAAGAGACGGGGCGGGGTTACAATGAGCAGTTCTTC.

This chain uses TRBV13 with TRBJ1-3; perhaps TRBD1 as D (6 bases). V was pared by 3 bases and J by 3 bases, with 12 bases between. Germline assignment: CDR1 PRHDT and CDR2 FYEKMQ (reference sequence). There are 15 residues in the CDR3. The CDR3 coding sequence is TGTGCCAGCAGCTTTAAACAGGGTGGTGGAAACACCATATATTTT. Translation gives CASSFKQGGGNTIYF.

The chain uses TRBV28 and TRBJ1-1; no clear D gene. The CDR3 runs 14 residues. Germline V CDR1 and CDR2: MDHEN, SYDVKM. Trimming cost V 6 bases and J 0 bases, with 11 bases left between them. This CDR3 reads CASSLLPMNTEAFF. In nucleotides, the CDR3 is TGTGCCAGCAGCCTACTCCCGATGAACACTGAAGCTTTCTTT. Full variable domain (rest looked up from reference TRBV28 and TRBJ1-1): DVKVTQSSRYLVKRTGEKVFLECVQDMDHENMFWYRQDPGLGLRLIYFSYDVKMKEKGDIPEGYSVSREKKERFSLILESASTNQTSMYLCASSLLPMNTEAFFGQGTRLTVV.

This clone was detected once. The V call is TRBV14, the J call TRBJ1-4; D is possibly TRBD1 (6 bases). This CDR3 spans 15 amino acids. V was shortened by 3 bases and J by 10 bases, with 18 bases between the two germline ends. Germline CDR1 reads SGHDN; CDR2 reads FVKESK. CDR3 DNA: TGTGCCAGCAGCCAGCACCTAACCAGGGGAGGAAAACTGTTTTTT. Encoded protein: CASSQHLTRGGKLFF.

This rearrangement joins TRBV7-2 to TRBJ2-7; perhaps TRBD1 as D (6 bases). V lost 1 base and J lost 3, with 13 bases in between. CDR1 and CDR2 from the germline V gene are SGHTA and FQGNSA. The CDR3 runs 15 residues. The CDR3 sequence: CASSLGYGRGYEQYF. CDR3 sequence (DNA): TGTGCCAGCAGCTTAGGGTATGGCAGGGGCTACGAGCAGTACTTC.

V usage is TRBV15 and J usage is TRBJ1-1; the D is unclear. There are 14 residues in the CDR3. The germline gives CDR1 LNHNV, CDR2 YYDKDF (reference sequence). V lost 0 bases, J lost 7 bases, and 12 bases lay in between. This CDR3 is CATSRDLGLSEAFF. CDR3 in DNA: TGTGCCACCAGCAGAGATCTTGGGTTGAGTGAAGCTTTCTTT.

V usage is TRBV2 and J usage is TRBJ2-7; 9 bases are shared with TRBD2. The germline CDR1 and CDR2 sequences are SNHLY and FYNNEI. This CDR3 comprises 16 residues. The J segment lost 7 bases and the V segment lost 3 bases, leaving 13 bases of the junction unmatched. The CDR3: CASSDGRLADPTEQYF. CDR3 sequence (DNA): TGTGCCAGCAGTGATGGGCGACTAGCGGATCCCACGGAGCAGTACTTC.